This entry lists 26 T cell receptor beta chains sequenced from one sample in a study of T cells after yellow fever vaccination. One entry per CDR3 protein, called by TCRdb with MiXCR from the 5' RACE reads. The data contain some 160,000 distinct CDR3 sequences, about a tenth of them seen just once; the ten biggest clones take up about 40%. This material consisted of CD8+ T cells sorted from PBMCs, taken 45 days after the yellow fever booster vaccination. These TCRs come from a man aged 18 to 29 who received the YFV17D yellow fever vaccine.

This clonotype was seen only a few times. The rearrangement joins TRBV6-1 to TRBJ1-1; D is unclear. CDR3 length: 14 amino acids. Germline-derived CDR1 and CDR2 are MNHNS and SASEGT. V dropped 6 bases and J dropped 10 bases, with 21 bases sitting between them. The DNA of the CDR3 is TGTGCCAGCAGCCAACTCCCGGGCCCCGCCGCAGCTTTCTTT. Protein sequence: CASSQLPGPAAAFF.

This clonotype was recorded a few times. The CDR3 region is CASSKNRDGNQPQHF. DNA for the CDR3: TGTGCCAGCAGTAAAAACAGGGACGGCAATCAGCCCCAGCATTTT. V gene TRBV6-2 or TRBV6-3 combines with J gene TRBJ1-5; D may be TRBD1 (6 bases). The V end was cut by 5 bases, the J end by 2 bases, with 13 bases between. Per germline, CDR1 MNHEY and CDR2 SVGEGT. This CDR3 comprises 15 residues.

This chain connects TRBV2 to TRBJ2-5, with 12 nucleotides matching TRBD2. V lost 7 bases to trimming and J lost 4 bases; unmatched junction nucleotides: 13. The CDR3 length is 17 residues. CDR1 and CDR2 (germline): SNHLY, FYNNEI. CDR3 region: CASMGLAGDHVTETQYF. The CDR3 DNA sequence: TGTGCCAGCATGGGACTAGCGGGCGACCATGTCACAGAGACCCAGTACTTC.

This clonotype came up a few times. The chain couples TRBV7-9 to TRBJ1-2; D gene unclear. With 3 bases removed from V and 8 bases from J, the gap between germline ends came to 7 bases. CDR3 size: 11 residues. The germline CDR1 and CDR2 sequences are SEHNR and FQNEAQ (reference sequence). The CDR3 here is CASSFLGGYTF. For the CDR3, the DNA is TGTGCCAGCAGCTTTTTGGGGGGCTACACCTTC.

This clonotype was counted a few times. Germline is not matched at one junction end, which may reflect a read error. The gene calls are TRBV7-7 and TRBJ2-2; D call uncertain. The CDR3 runs to 16 residues. Germline V gene data show CDR1 as SSHAT and CDR2 as FNYEAQ (reference sequence). The CDR3 nucleotides read TGTGCTAGCAGCCCTGACCATAGAGCGAACACCGGGGAGCTGTTTTTT. Residues: CASSPDHRANTGELFF.

V is TRBV7-9 and J is TRBJ2-3; the D gene could be TRBD1 or TRBD2 (5 bases each). Germline CDR1 reads SEHNR; CDR2 reads FQNEAQ (reference sequence). The CDR3 runs to 18 residues. The V end was cut by 5 bases, the J end by 1 base, with 22 bases between. CDR3 sequence: CASSHLGDGEWGTDTQYF. The CDR3 DNA follows: TGTGCCAGCAGCCATCTAGGGGACGGAGAGTGGGGCACAGATACGCAGTATTTT. The whole variable domain, remainder taken from reference TRBV7-9 and TRBJ2-3, is DTGVSQNPRHKITKRGQNVTFRCDPISEHNRLYWYRQTLGQGPEFLTYFQNEAQLEKSRLLSDRFSAERPKGSFSTLEIQRTEQGDSAMYLCASSHLGDGEWGTDTQYFGPGTRLTVL.

The chain couples TRBV3-1 to TRBJ2-7; the D gene could be TRBD1 or TRBD2 (6 bases each). Trimming removed 1 base at V and 2 bases at J, with 12 bases between. The CDR3 extends over 15 amino acids. Germline CDR1 is LGHDT and CDR2 is YNNKEL (reference sequence). The chain's CDR3 is CASSQGERGAYEQYF. The CDR3 coding sequence is TGTGCCAGCAGCCAAGGTGAGAGGGGGGCCTACGAGCAGTACTTC.

This clonotype turned up a few times. The chain is built from TRBV20-1 and TRBJ2-5; D gene uncertain. Trimming left V 0 bases short and J 5 bases short, with 16 bases between. Germline V gene sequence: CDR1 DFQATT, CDR2 SNEGSKA (reference sequence). The length of the CDR3 is 15 residues. In nucleotides, the CDR3 is TGCAGTGCTAGAGATCGATCCTGGGATTGGGAGACCCAGTACTTC. Encoded protein: CSARDRSWDWETQYF.

V gene TRBV6-2 or TRBV6-3 combines with J gene TRBJ1-2; the D is unclear. The germline V gene encodes CDR1 MNHEY and CDR2 SVGEGT. V was cut by 3 bases and J by 4 bases, with 18 bases left in between. This CDR3 contains 16 residues. CDR3 DNA: TGTGCCAGCAGTTATGACTTCGTGGGCGCCGGCTATGGCTACACCTTC. This sequence encodes CASSYDFVGAGYGYTF.

The table lists this clonotype with a few counts. This CDR3 reads CASSARKQGTQETQYF. Here the CDR3 DNA reads TGTGCCAGCAGCGCCCGTAAACAGGGGACCCAAGAGACCCAGTACTTC. This chain links TRBV28 with TRBJ2-5; the match to TRBD1 covers 7 bases. The V gene's germline CDR1 is MDHEN and CDR2 SYDVKM. V shed 6 bases and J 1 base; nucleotides not matched to a gene: 11. CDR3 length: 16 residues.

This clonotype was seen many times. The V gene is TRBV9, the J gene TRBJ2-7; D is unresolved. V was clipped by 4 bases and J by 3 bases, with 17 bases between them. The germline CDR1 and CDR2 sequences are SGDLS and YYNGEE. The CDR3 is made up of 15 amino acids. The CDR3 coding sequence is TGTGCCAGCAGCCTTCAAGCCGGATTATACTACGAGCAGTACTTC. It encodes CASSLQAGLYYEQYF.

In this sample, this clonotype turned up a few times. The chain links TRBV20-1 to TRBJ1-1; 7 bases match TRBD1. The CDR3 is 13 amino acids. Germline V gene sequence: CDR1 DFQATT, CDR2 SNEGSKA (reference sequence). Trimming cost V 6 bases and J 3 bases; bases outside gene matches: 7. The CDR3 nucleotides are TGCAGTGCCAAGGGGGCGGGGGACACTGAAGCTTTCTTT. It codes for CSAKGAGDTEAFF.

This clonotype was seen ten or more times. The chain carries TRBV12-3 or TRBV12-4 and TRBJ2-5; D is unresolved. This CDR3 region has 13 residues. V lost 2 bases, J lost 5 bases, and 9 bases lay in between. CDR3 DNA: TGTGCCAGCAGTTTAAACCCCCGGGAGACCCAGTACTTC. Translating it yields CASSLNPRETQYF.

This clonotype has only a few counts. The genes are TRBV7-8 and TRBJ2-1, with D hard to call. Trimming stripped 3 bases from V and 9 bases from J, with 9 bases between. Germline V gives CDR1 SGHVS, CDR2 FQNEAQ. The CDR3 is made up of 12 amino acids. In DNA form, the CDR3 reads TGTGCCAGCAGCTTGACATTCGGTGAGCAGTTCTTC. Its translation: CASSLTFGEQFF.

This clonotype was detected only a few times. This chain uses TRBV3-1 with TRBJ2-3, with 7 bases identical to TRBD2. The CDR3 is 14 amino acids. Per germline, CDR1 LGHDT and CDR2 YNNKEL (reference sequence). The V and J ends lost 3 bases and 2 bases, in that order; junction bases with no gene match: 2. CDR3 loop: CASSHRGDTDTQYF. CDR3 bases: TGTGCCAGCAGCCATCGGGGGGACACAGATACGCAGTATTTT.

This clonotype was found a few times. This chain links TRBV7-8 with TRBJ1-1, with D possibly TRBD1 on 6 matching bases. The CDR3 consists of 13 residues. Trimming left V 5 bases short and J 8 bases short, with 15 bases between. CDR1 is SGHVS and CDR2 is FQNEAQ in the germline V gene. CDR3 DNA: TGTGCCAGCAGCCACGGGACACCCGCGGAAGCTTTCTTT. Protein product: CASSHGTPAEAFF.

The chain has TRBV15 and TRBJ2-5; no clear D gene. CDR1 and CDR2 (germline): LNHNV, YYDKDF (reference sequence). Trimming shortened V by 5 bases and J by 3 bases, and 19 bases separated the two germline ends. This CDR3 has 16 amino acids. The CDR3 loop is CATSLACSCEEETQYF. CDR3 in DNA: TGTGCCACCAGCCTCGCATGTTCGTGTGAGGAAGAGACCCAGTACTTC.

This chain uses TRBV6-2 or TRBV6-3 with TRBJ2-1; possible D gene TRBD2, 6 bases. Trimming removed 0 bases from V and 8 bases from J, with 11 bases in between. Germline V lookup: CDR1 MNHEY, CDR2 SVGEGT. The CDR3 contains 14 residues. CDR3 DNA sequence: TGTGCCAGCAGTTACTCCCCGGAGGGATATGAGCAGTTCTTC. Protein: CASSYSPEGYEQFF.

V and J are TRBV4-1 and TRBJ1-4; 7 bases align to TRBD1. The CDR3 is made up of 17 amino acids. Germline V gene sequence: CDR1 MGHRA, CDR2 YSYEKL. V was pared by 0 bases and J by 4 bases, with 8 bases of the junction left unmatched. The CDR3 spells CASSQDSPGQRNEKLFF. CDR3 coding DNA: TGCGCCAGCAGCCAAGACTCGCCGGGACAGCGTAATGAAAAACTGTTTTTT.

In its sample, this clonotype was seen a few times. The gene calls are TRBV7-9 and TRBJ2-3; D is tentatively TRBD1 or TRBD2 (5 bases each). The germline V gene has CDR1 SEHNR and CDR2 FQNEAQ (reference sequence). With 1 base removed from V and 4 bases from J, the gap between germline ends came to 12 bases. The CDR3 is 15 residues long. CDR3 loop: CASSLGSRESDTQYF. The DNA of the CDR3 is TGTGCCAGCAGCTTAGGTTCCAGGGAGTCAGATACGCAGTATTTT. Together with reference TRBV7-9 and TRBJ2-3, the CDR3 gives the full variable domain: DTGVSQNPRHKITKRGQNVTFRCDPISEHNRLYWYRQTLGQGPEFLTYFQNEAQLEKSRLLSDRFSAERPKGSFSTLEIQRTEQGDSAMYLCASSLGSRESDTQYFGPGTRLTVL.

V is TRBV29-1 and J is TRBJ1-1, with D possibly TRBD1 on 6 matching bases. The ends were cut back, 8 bases at V and 6 bases at J, with 19 bases in the middle. This CDR3 is 13 amino acids long. Germline V CDR1 and CDR2: SQVTM, ANQGSEA. In DNA, the CDR3 is TGCAGCTTTCAGGGGAGCCTATCCCCTGAAGCTTTCTTT. Its translation: CSFQGSLSPEAFF.

The V and J genes are TRBV4-2 and TRBJ1-4, with D perhaps matching TRBD1 (5 bases). Between the trimmed V and J ends, which lost 5 bases and 2 bases, there was a span of 12 bases. CDR1 LGHNA and CDR2 YNFKEQ come from the germline V gene. The CDR3 length is 15 residues. CDR3 coding DNA: TGTGCCAGCAGCTCCGTCGGGGGGACTAATGAAAAACTGTTTTTT. It encodes CASSSVGGTNEKLFF.

The CDR3 coding sequence is TGTGCCAGCAGCATCGGACGGGAGAATTCACCCCTCCACTTT. This gives the protein CASSIGRENSPLHF. The V and J genes are TRBV5-4 and TRBJ1-6; D not resolved. V was clipped by 4 bases and J by 7 bases, with 12 bases between them. The CDR3 has 14 amino acids. CDR1 and CDR2 (germline): SGHNT, YYREEE (reference sequence).

At least ten counts were recorded for this clonotype. This chain links TRBV7-9 with TRBJ2-7, with TRBD2 matching over 8 bases. CDR1 and CDR2 (germline): SEHNR, FQNEAQ (reference sequence). Trimming removed 5 bases from V and 6 bases from J; junction bases left unmatched: 6. The CDR3 totals 13 residues. CDR3 amino acids: CASSRTSLSEQYV. CDR3 DNA sequence: TGTGCCAGCAGCCGGACTAGCCTCTCCGAGCAGTACGTC.

This clonotype was detected many times. CDR3 sequence (DNA): TGTGCCAGCTCACCATTTTGGGGGTACACTGAAGCTTTCTTT. Protein sequence: CASSPFWGYTEAFF. The chain uses TRBV18 and TRBJ1-1; weak D call: TRBD1 (5 bases). In germline, CDR1 is KGHSH, CDR2 LQKENI. V lost 2 bases and J lost 3, with 10 bases in between. This CDR3 contains 14 residues.

This CDR3 is CASSLGPPAEQFF. CDR3 in DNA: TGTGCCAGCAGCTTGGGGCCTCCCGCGGAGCAGTTCTTC. This chain uses TRBV5-6 with TRBJ2-1; D is unresolved. The CDR3 is 13 residues long. The germline V gene has CDR1 SGHDT and CDR2 YYEEEE. Between the trimmed V and J ends, which lost 0 bases and 10 bases, there was a span of 11 bases. The full variable domain, with the rest looked up from reference TRBV5-6 and TRBJ2-1, is DAGVTQSPTHLIKTRGQQVTLRCSPKSGHDTVSWYQQALGQGPQFIFQYYEEEERQRGNFPDRFSGHQFPNYSSELNVNALLLGDSALYLCASSLGPPAEQFFGPGTRLTVL.